The clone carrying this T cell receptor beta chain was detected only a few times. Its antigen is unknown. No progression to ophthalmopathy during 18 months of follow-up defined stable disease. Newly diagnosed hyperthyroidism patients aged 18 to 65 years had disease lasting under 2 months. The ends were cut back, 4 bases at V and 12 bases at J, with 21 bases in the middle. The CDR3 spans 15 residues. In germline, CDR1 is SGHTA, CDR2 FQGNSA. This record comes from a study of T cells in Graves' hyperthyroidism and ophthalmopathy. Study-level findings and limits: Model predictions of ophthalmopathy came a median roughly 6.4 months before onset. Using 13 V-J features, a model discriminated ophthalmopathy from stable hyperthyroidism.

Using RNA transcripts as the source, TCR beta CDR3 regions were amplified. Researchers ran a first-round RT-PCR on the TCR CDR3 using the HTBI primer set. Each CDR3 protein is one row after TCRdb ran MiXCR on the multiplex PCR reads. Of about 840,000 distinct CDR3 sequences listed, roughly 37% are singletons. The origin of this receptor is a man younger than 30 with Graves' hyperthyroidism. Sequencing used blood. The V call is TRBV7-2, the J call TRBJ1-4; possible D gene TRBD1, 6 bases. The CDR3 DNA is TGTGCCAGCAGCTCGACCTCGGGTCTCACAGGGCAACTGTTTTTT. Its protein is CASSSTSGLTGQLFF.